These T cell receptor beta chains were read from a single sample in a study of neurological immune-mediated disorders. Each CDR3 protein gets one entry after TCRdb re-called the 5' RACE reads with MiXCR. The table includes tens of thousands of distinct CDR3 sequences, around 3.9% detected once. The sequenced material came from PBMCs. These receptors all stem from a man aged 25 to 45 with multiple sclerosis. CDR3s include the opening cysteine and the closing phenylalanine or tryptophan. A D gene is named only where the DNA matches it firmly. Clone size is shown for a subset of rows, as once, few, many or a class of expanded clone.

TRBJ1-5,many,TRBD1,TRBV15,TGTGCCACCAGCAGAGGGGGGACAGGGGAGCTTAGGAATCAGCCCCAGCATTTT,CATSRGGTGELRNQPQHF
TRBJ2-7,many,NA,TRBV7-2,TGTGCCAGCAGCTATAGGGCATTGTTGGGTTACGAGCAGTACTTC,CASSYRALLGYEQYF
TRBJ2-5,many,NA,TRBV12-3/TRBV12-4,TGTGCCAGCACTCCCAATCAAGAGACCCAGTACTTC,CASTPNQETQYF
TRBJ1-1,many,NA,TRBV7-8,TGTGCCAGCAGCTTAGAAGCTGGGGAGGGCACTGAAGCTTTCTTT,CASSLEAGEGTEAFF
TRBJ2-7,many,TRBD1,TRBV6-5,TGTGCCACAAAAAACCGGGACAGGGCCCTCGAGCAGTACTTC,CATKNRDRALEQYF
TRBJ2-7,NA,NA,TRBV2,TGTGCCAGCGGGGGCTATGAGCAGTACTTC,CASGGYEQYF
TRBJ1-6,many,TRBD1,TRBV5-1,TGCGCCAGCAGGGCTAGGGACAGGGAAAATTCACCCCTCCACTTT,CASRARDRENSPLHF
TRBJ2-1,many,TRBD1,TRBV5-4,TGTGCCAGCAGCCGACAGGGTCTCGAGAATGAGCAGTTCTTC,CASSRQGLENEQFF
TRBJ1-1,many,NA,TRBV12-3/TRBV12-4,TGTGCCAGCAGTCCAACTGTGGGCACTGAAGCTTTCTTT,CASSPTVGTEAFF
TRBJ2-7,many,NA,TRBV7-9,TGTGCCAGCAGCTTAGCTGGGGCCTACGAGCAGTACTTC,CASSLAGAYEQYF
TRBJ2-1,many,NA,TRBV6-4,TGTGCCAGCAGTGAGGGGGAAAACAATGAGCAGTTCTTC,CASSEGENNEQFF
TRBJ1-2,many,TRBD1,TRBV12-3/TRBV12-4,TGTGCCAGCAGTTTAATGGGGACAGGGAGTGACTATGGCTACACCTTC,CASSLMGTGSDYGYTF
TRBJ1-1,many,NA,TRBV6-2/TRBV6-3,TGTGCCAGCAGTTACTCCCAATTGATGAACACTGAAGCTTTCTTT,CASSYSQLMNTEAFF
TRBJ2-7,many,NA,TRBV12-3/TRBV12-4,TGTGCCAGCAGTTTACCTTTGGGAGGGCAGTACTTC,CASSLPLGGQYF
TRBJ2-5,many,NA,TRBV5-1,TGCGCCAGCAGCTTGGCTAGGTTAGAGACCCAGTACTTC,CASSLARLETQYF
TRBJ2-1,many,NA,TRBV6-5,TGTGCCAGCAAAACAAGGCAGACGCTCCCCTACAATGAGCAGTTCTTC,CASKTRQTLPYNEQFF
TRBJ1-2,many,NA,TRBV2,TGTGCCAGCAATCGCACATCCCATGGCTACACCTTC,CASNRTSHGYTF
TRBJ2-1,many,TRBD2,TRBV10-3,TGTGCCATCAGTGAGTATAGGACTAGCGGGCGGAATGAGCAGTTCTTC,CAISEYRTSGRNEQFF